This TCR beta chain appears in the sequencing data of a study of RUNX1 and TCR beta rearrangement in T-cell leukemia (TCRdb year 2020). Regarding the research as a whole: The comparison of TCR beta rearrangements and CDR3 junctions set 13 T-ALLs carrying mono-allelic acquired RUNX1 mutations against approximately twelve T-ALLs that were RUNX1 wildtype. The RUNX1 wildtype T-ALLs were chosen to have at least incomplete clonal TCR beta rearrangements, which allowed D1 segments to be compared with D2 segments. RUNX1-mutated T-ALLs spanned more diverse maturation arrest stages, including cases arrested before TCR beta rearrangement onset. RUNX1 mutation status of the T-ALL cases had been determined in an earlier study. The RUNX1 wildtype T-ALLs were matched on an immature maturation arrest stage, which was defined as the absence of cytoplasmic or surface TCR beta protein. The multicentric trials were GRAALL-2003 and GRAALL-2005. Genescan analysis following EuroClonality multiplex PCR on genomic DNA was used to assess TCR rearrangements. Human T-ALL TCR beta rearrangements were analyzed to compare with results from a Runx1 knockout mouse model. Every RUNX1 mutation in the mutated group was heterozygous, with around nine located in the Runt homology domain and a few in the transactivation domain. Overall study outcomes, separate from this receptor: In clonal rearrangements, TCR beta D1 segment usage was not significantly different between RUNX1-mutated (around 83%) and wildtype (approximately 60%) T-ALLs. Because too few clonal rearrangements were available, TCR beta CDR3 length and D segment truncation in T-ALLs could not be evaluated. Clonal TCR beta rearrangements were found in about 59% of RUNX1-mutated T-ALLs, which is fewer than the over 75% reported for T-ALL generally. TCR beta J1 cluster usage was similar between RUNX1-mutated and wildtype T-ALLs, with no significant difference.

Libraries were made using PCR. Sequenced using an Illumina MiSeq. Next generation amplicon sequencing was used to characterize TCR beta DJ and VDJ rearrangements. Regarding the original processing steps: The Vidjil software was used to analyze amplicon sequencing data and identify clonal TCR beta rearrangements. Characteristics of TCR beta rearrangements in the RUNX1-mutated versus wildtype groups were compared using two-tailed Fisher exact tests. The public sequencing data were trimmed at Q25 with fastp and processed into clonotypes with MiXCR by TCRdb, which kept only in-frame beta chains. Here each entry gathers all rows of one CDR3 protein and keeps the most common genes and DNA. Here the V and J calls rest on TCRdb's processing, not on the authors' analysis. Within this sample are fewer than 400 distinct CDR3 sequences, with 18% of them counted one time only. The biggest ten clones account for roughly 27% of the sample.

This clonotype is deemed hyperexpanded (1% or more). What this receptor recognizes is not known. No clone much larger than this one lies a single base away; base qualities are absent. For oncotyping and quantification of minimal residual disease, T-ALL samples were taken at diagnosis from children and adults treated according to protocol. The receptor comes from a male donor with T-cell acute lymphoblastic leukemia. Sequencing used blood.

The DNA sequence follows: TGCAGTGCTAGAGATATGAGGGGAACGGGCAATCAGCCCCAGCATTTT. It specifies CSARDMRGTGNQPQHF. This chain joins TRBV20-1 to TRBJ1-5, and perhaps TRBD1 as D gene, on 5 matching bases. V and J lose 0 bases and 2 bases, and a span of 14 bases separates them. The CDR3 numbers 16 residues from cysteine through phenylalanine. Only the CDR3 part of the read is kept: 48 bases, read in frame from the first base. CDR1 is given as DFQATT and CDR2 as SNEGSKA, both from the germline V gene (reference sequence).